Listed here is a single T cell receptor beta chain. This sample was included in a study of blood T cell repertoires in COVID-19. In the study overall: The analysed material was cDNA or gDNA that came from T cells, B-cell-depleted T cells, or PBMCs.

This CDR3 comprises 14 residues. From germline, CDR1 is GTSNPN and CDR2 SVGIG (reference sequence). V was pared by 2 bases and J by 7 bases, with 15 bases between. As originally analysed: Estimation of nucleated cell counts was performed using reference gene primer amplification. Libraries were prepared by immunoSEQ multiplex PCR; TCRdb keeps only in-frame clonotypes and omits some of them. The DNA was the basis for D and trimming; V, J and clone size are from that table. The table lists 130,000 to 150,000 clones, roughly 90% of them singletons. The chain has TRBV30 and TRBJ1-5; D perhaps matches TRBD1 (5 bases). This clonotype originated in a human donor in a cohort sampled during active COVID-19. Sample: peripheral blood. The chain's CDR3 is CAWSRGQGGQPQHF. DNA of the CDR3: TGTGCCTGGAGTCGAGGTCAGGGAGGACAGCCCCAGCATTTT.